This entry lists 26 T cell receptor beta chains sequenced from one sample in a study of post-analysis software for immune sequencing data. Study-wide points: Four or five TRBV segments, TRBV5-6, TRBV5-1 and TRBV20-1 among them, were found more frequent in patients than controls.

Incorporated into the TCR beta cDNA libraries were unique molecular identifiers, which served to reduce PCR and sequencing biases. TCRdb passed the PCR reads through MiXCR, listing each CDR3 protein once. This table has more than 450,000 distinct CDR3 sequences, about 40% appearing once. No antigen is known for these receptors. Sample: blood. The source is a girl under 18 with multiple sclerosis.

As regards this clonotype: The junction and the germline gene differ at one end; a read error may be behind it. The V call is TRBV12-3 or TRBV12-4, the J call TRBJ2-5; no reliable D call. The CDR3 is made up of 13 amino acids. As DNA, the CDR3 is TGTGCCGGCAGTTTTCGGCGGAAAGAGACCCAGTACTTC. It codes for CAGSFRRKETQYF.

The table lists this clonotype with a few counts. This sequence joins TRBV9 and TRBJ2-5; 9 nucleotides align to TRBD1. The closer fit of TRBJ2-7 to the DNA end suggests the J call may be wrong. There are 15 residues in the CDR3. Germline V gene data show CDR1 as SGDLS and CDR2 as YYNGEE. CDR3 sequence (DNA): TGTGCCAGCAGCGTAGTGGGGACAGGGTGGAACGAGCAGTACTTC. Its translation: CASSVVGTGWNEQYF.

The chain carries TRBV11-2 and TRBJ2-1; the match to TRBD2 covers 9 bases. CDR1 is SGHAT and CDR2 is FQNNGV in the germline V gene. The CDR3 is made up of 16 amino acids. V gave up 2 bases and J gave up 0 bases; unmatched junction bases: 2. CDR3 protein: CASSLISGSSYNEQFF. As DNA, the CDR3 is TGTGCCAGCAGCTTAATTAGCGGGAGCTCCTACAATGAGCAGTTCTTC.

For the CDR3, the DNA is TGTGCCAGCAGTTTACGGCTAGCGGGATCCCCCTACGAGCAGTACTTC. Translating it yields CASSLRLAGSPYEQYF. This chain uses TRBV12-3 or TRBV12-4 with TRBJ2-7, with 9 bases identical to TRBD2. V dropped 2 bases and J dropped 2; count of bases not matched to a gene: 7. CDR3 length: 16 amino acids.

This clonotype was recorded a few times. The chain is built from TRBV5-1 and TRBJ2-3, with TRBD1 matching 8 bases. The ends lost 2 bases at V and 5 bases at J; junction bases unmatched: 10. CDR1 is SGHRS and CDR2 is YFSETQ in the germline V gene. The CDR3 is 16 amino acids. The CDR3 spells CASSLILGGQVDTQYF. The DNA of the CDR3 is TGCGCCAGCAGCTTAATTCTTGGGGGACAGGTAGATACGCAGTATTTT.

This clonotype was recorded only once. This chain uses TRBV10-3 with TRBJ1-1, with TRBD1 matching 8 bases. V was clipped by 10 bases and J by 5 bases; unmatched bases: 21. This CDR3 is 17 amino acids long. Germline lookup yields CDR1 ENHRY and CDR2 SYGVKD. CDR3 sequence: CATANPGQEISGTEAFF. The CDR3 DNA reads TGTGCCACCGCGAACCCGGGACAGGAAATTTCGGGAACTGAAGCTTTCTTT.

This sequence joins TRBV7-8 and TRBJ2-1, with 9 nucleotides matching TRBD1. This CDR3 has 13 residues. Germline trimming cut 6 bases from V and 7 bases from J; bases unmatched to any gene: 4. Looked up from germline, CDR1 is SGHVS and CDR2 is FQNEAQ. Here the CDR3 reads CASRDRGRNEQFF. CDR3 coding DNA: TGTGCCAGCAGGGACAGGGGCCGGAATGAGCAGTTCTTC. The full variable domain, in which reference TRBV7-8 and TRBJ2-1 provide the parts outside the CDR3, is GAGVSQSPRYKVAKRGQDVALRCDPISGHVSLFWYQQALGQGPEFLTYFQNEAQLDKSGLPSDRFFAERPEGSVSTLKIQRTQQEDSAVYLCASRDRGRNEQFFGPGTRLTVL.

This chain connects TRBV12-3 or TRBV12-4 to TRBJ2-7; TRBD2 aligns across 7 bases. Trimming removed 6 bases from V and 2 bases from J; junction bases left unmatched: 10. The CDR3 is 15 amino acids. CDR3 in amino acids: CASRFGLGRPYEQYF. In nucleotides, the CDR3 is TGTGCCAGCAGGTTCGGACTAGGGAGGCCCTACGAGCAGTACTTC.

This clonotype was recorded a few times. The chain recombines TRBV12-3 or TRBV12-4 with TRBJ2-7; D call uncertain. V lost 4 bases, J lost 5 bases, and 12 bases lay in between. This CDR3 region has 13 residues. CDR3 DNA: TGTGCCAGCAGTTCTCCTCCGTGGAACGAGCAGTACTTC. Its protein is CASSSPPWNEQYF.

This chain uses TRBV25-1 with TRBJ2-5; 11 bases line up with TRBD2. The germline V gene has CDR1 MGHDK and CDR2 SYGVNS. The CDR3 is 15 amino acids. Trimming removed 6 bases from V and 1 base from J; junction bases left unmatched: 4. This CDR3 reads CASRASGGPQETQYF. CDR3 DNA: TGTGCCAGCAGGGCTAGCGGGGGGCCCCAAGAGACCCAGTACTTC. The variable domain in full, completed from reference TRBV25-1 and TRBJ2-5, reads EADIYQTPRYLVIGTGKKITLECSQTMGHDKMYWYQQDPGMELHLIHYSYGVNSTEKGDLSSESTVSRIRTEHFPLTLESARPSHTSQYLCASRASGGPQETQYFGPGTRLLVL.

In this sample, this clonotype turned up a few times. The chain carries TRBV12-3 or TRBV12-4 and TRBJ2-3; tentatively, D is TRBD1 (5 bases). This CDR3 has 15 residues. The germline V and J ends were trimmed by 7 bases and 2 bases, with 16 bases remaining between them. The CDR3 DNA is TGTGCCAGCACTCCTGGGGCTAAGACCACAGATACGCAGTATTTT. It codes for CASTPGAKTTDTQYF.

This clonotype showed up just a few times. The chain recombines TRBV14 with TRBJ2-6; tentatively, D is TRBD1 or TRBD2 (5 bases each). The germline V gene has CDR1 SGHDN and CDR2 FVKESK. Trimming pared 3 bases from V and 3 bases from J, leaving 18 bases between. The CDR3 consists of 18 residues. The CDR3 loop is CASSHGTNFQYGANVLTF. The CDR3, as DNA: TGTGCCAGCAGCCATGGGACCAACTTCCAATATGGGGCCAACGTCCTGACTTTC.

This clonotype appeared a few times. This chain joins TRBV29-1 and TRBJ2-1; TRBD2 aligns across 7 bases. Trimming removed 6 bases from V and 7 bases from J; junction bases left unmatched: 6. Germline-derived CDR1 and CDR2 are SQVTM and ANQGSEA. This CDR3 is built from 12 residues. CDR3 amino acids: CSVGNGRNEQFF. CDR3 DNA sequence: TGCAGCGTCGGAAACGGGAGGAATGAGCAGTTCTTC.

This clonotype was counted between two and nine times. The chain links TRBV9 to TRBJ2-7; 14 positions match TRBD2. Looked up from germline, CDR1 is SGDLS and CDR2 is YYNGEE. This CDR3 is built from 18 residues. V gave up 4 bases and J gave up 2 bases; unmatched junction bases: 11. This chain's CDR3 is CASSPRGLAGDRPYEQYF. The CDR3 bases are TGTGCCAGCAGCCCCAGGGGACTAGCGGGGGATCGGCCCTACGAGCAGTACTTC.

The CDR3: CASSLGQSGYNSPLHF. In nucleotides, the CDR3 is TGCGCCAGCAGCCTCGGACAGTCGGGGTATAATTCACCCCTCCACTTT. This chain links TRBV5-1 with TRBJ1-6; possible D gene TRBD1, 6 bases. Germline-derived CDR1 and CDR2 are SGHRS and YFSETQ. The V and J ends lost 4 bases and 4 bases respectively, with 15 bases between them. CDR3 length equals 16 residues.

The chain carries TRBV12-3 or TRBV12-4 and TRBJ2-7; D call uncertain. CDR3 size: 13 residues. V was shortened by 6 bases and J by 1 base, with 10 bases between the two germline ends. CDR3 in amino acids: CASRKTVSYEQYF. The CDR3 DNA sequence: TGTGCCAGCAGGAAAACGGTGTCCTACGAGCAGTACTTC.

This chain connects TRBV12-3 or TRBV12-4 to TRBJ2-7, with D perhaps matching TRBD1 or TRBD2 (7 bases each). The CDR3 consists of 16 residues. V shed 3 bases and J shed 0 bases, with 15 bases lying between them. CDR3 DNA sequence: TGTGCCAGCAGTTTGGGGGACAGCGGGATCTCCTACGAGCAGTACTTC. This translates into CASSLGDSGISYEQYF.

The DNA for the CDR3 is TGCGCCAGCAGCCCGGCTACCCCCACAGATACGCAGTATTTT. Its protein product is CASSPATPTDTQYF. The chain carries TRBV5-1 and TRBJ2-3; no clear D gene. CDR3 length: 14 residues. The germline gives CDR1 SGHRS, CDR2 YFSETQ. Trimming shortened V by 4 bases and J by 2 bases, and 11 bases separated the two germline ends.

The V gene is TRBV7-2, the J gene TRBJ2-7; the match to TRBD1 covers 7 bases. Germline assignment: CDR1 SGHTA and CDR2 FQGNSA. Trimming took 3 bases from V and 3 from J; bases not matched to a gene: 8. The CDR3 consists of 15 residues. CDR3 residues: CASSFLGTVLYEQYF. The CDR3 DNA sequence: TGTGCCAGCAGCTTCCTCGGGACAGTACTCTACGAGCAGTACTTC.

This clonotype was seen only a few times. The chain employs TRBV12-3 or TRBV12-4 and TRBJ1-2, with TRBD1 as a possible D gene (6 bases). Trimming left V 6 bases short and J 0 bases short, with 11 bases between. The CDR3 contains 14 residues. CDR3 region: CASRPRGANYGYTF. The DNA for the CDR3 is TGTGCCAGCAGGCCAAGGGGGGCTAACTATGGCTACACCTTC.

This clonotype was observed a handful of times. V is TRBV12-3 or TRBV12-4 and J is TRBJ2-1; TRBD2 agrees at 10 bases. Trimming cost V 6 bases and J 7 bases; bases outside gene matches: 9. The CDR3 has 15 residues. This CDR3 reads CASSKSGRARNEQFF. Here the CDR3 DNA reads TGTGCCAGCAGCAAGAGCGGGAGGGCCAGGAATGAGCAGTTCTTC.

This clonotype was detected a few times. The chain joins TRBV5-1 to TRBJ2-7; perhaps TRBD2 as D (5 bases). Germline values: CDR1 SGHRS, CDR2 YFSETQ. V was pared by 0 bases and J by 2 bases, with 9 bases between. The CDR3 runs to 14 residues. CDR3: CASSLGTQTYEQYF. CDR3 DNA sequence: TGCGCCAGCAGCTTGGGGACTCAAACCTACGAGCAGTACTTC.

The gene calls are TRBV10-2 and TRBJ1-4; 8 nucleotides agree with TRBD1. This CDR3 comprises 19 residues. J was trimmed by 0 bases and V by 2 bases; bases with no gene match: 11. CDR1 and CDR2 from the germline V gene are WSHSY and SAAADI. CDR3: CASSETGGMGLTTNEKLFF. CDR3 nucleotide sequence: TGCGCCAGCAGTGAGACAGGGGGTATGGGGTTGACAACTAATGAAAAACTGTTTTTT.

Notes on this clonotype: The junction does not match germline at one end; this may be a read error. This chain connects TRBV6-5 to TRBJ1-2; 7 positions match TRBD1. Looked up from germline, CDR1 is MNHEY and CDR2 is SVGAGI. The CDR3 is made up of 13 amino acids. The CDR3 DNA follows: TGTGCCAGCAGTTCGACAGGGTACTATGGCGACACCTTC. The encoded protein is CASSSTGYYGDTF.

V and J are TRBV27 and TRBJ2-1; 7 bases line up with TRBD2. From germline, CDR1 is MNHEY and CDR2 SMNVEV (reference sequence). V trimming: 0 bases; J trimming: 4 bases; junction bases outside the gene matches: 9. CDR3 size: 17 residues. The CDR3 region is CASSLSLRQRGYNEQFF. Here the CDR3 DNA reads TGTGCCAGCAGTTTATCCCTGAGACAGCGGGGTTACAATGAGCAGTTCTTC.

The chain links TRBV10-3 to TRBJ1-1; 7 nucleotides match TRBD1. The germline gives CDR1 ENHRY, CDR2 SYGVKD. CDR3 size: 14 residues. With 7 bases clipped from V and 5 bases from J, the junction kept 10 bases outside the gene matches. The chain's CDR3 is CAINPGGIGTEAFF. As DNA, the CDR3 is TGTGCCATCAACCCAGGGGGGATTGGGACTGAAGCTTTCTTT.